Each of the 13 T cell receptor beta chains below was sequenced from the same sample in a study of cytomegalovirus exposure and HLA in healthy donors. Profiled with immunoSEQ multiplex PCR; TCRdb holds only in-frame clones, not every one. The sample lists 110,000 or so clones; around nine tenths were seen once. The sample consisted of PBMCs. The receptors stem from a man younger than 35 in good health and CMV-seropositive.

The rearrangement joins TRBV4-3 to TRBJ2-1; 7 positions agree with TRBD1. Trimming removed 0 bases from V and 8 bases from J; junction bases left unmatched: 1. Germline CDR1 reads LGHNA; CDR2 reads YSLEER. This CDR3 region has 13 residues. The CDR3 region has the DNA TGCGCCAGCAGCCAAGAGACAGGGCATGAGCAGTTCTTC. Protein product: CASSQETGHEQFF.

The V gene is TRBV4-2, the J gene TRBJ2-5, with 7 bases lining up with TRBD2. The CDR3 spans 17 residues. V lost 4 bases and J lost 0; bases outside the gene matches: 11. The V gene's germline CDR1 is LGHNA and CDR2 YNFKEQ. The CDR3: CASSPRSSGWYQETQYF. CDR3 in DNA: TGTGCCAGCAGCCCCCGCTCTAGCGGCTGGTACCAAGAGACCCAGTACTTC.

The CDR3: CASSRRLAGGETQYF. DNA for the CDR3: TGTGCCAGCAGTCGGCGACTAGCGGGGGGAGAGACCCAGTACTTC. The chain is built from TRBV7-2 and TRBJ2-5; 13 bases fit TRBD2. Per germline, CDR1 SGHTA and CDR2 FQGNSA. With 6 bases clipped from V and 4 bases from J, the junction kept 5 bases outside the gene matches. This CDR3 region has 15 residues.

The chain couples TRBV5-1 to TRBJ2-7, with D unresolved. V lost 7 bases and J 3 bases, leaving 11 bases between the germline ends. The CDR3 has 12 amino acids. Germline V lookup: CDR1 SGHRS, CDR2 YFSETQ. The CDR3 sequence: CASRRDFYEQYF. Written as DNA, the CDR3 is TGCGCCAGCCGCCGAGACTTCTACGAGCAGTACTTC.

This clone was picked up one time. The rearrangement links TRBV7-9 to TRBJ2-2; D is ambiguous. V was pared by 4 bases and J by 3 bases, with 15 bases between. The length of the CDR3 is 16 residues. Germline loops: CDR1 SEHNR, CDR2 FQNEAQ (reference sequence). CDR3 sequence: CASSSSEEYYTGELFF. The CDR3 bases are TGTGCCAGCAGCTCCTCAGAGGAATATTACACCGGGGAGCTGTTTTTT.

This clone was seen a single time. The chain joins TRBV11-2 to TRBJ2-1; D perhaps matches TRBD1 (6 bases). From germline, CDR1 is SGHAT and CDR2 FQNNGV. V lost 6 bases and J lost 8, with 14 bases in between. The CDR3 is 13 residues long. The CDR3 loop is CASRPQGTHEQFF. The CDR3 DNA reads as TGTGCCAGCAGGCCCCAGGGGACCCATGAGCAGTTCTTC.

This rearrangement joins TRBV4-2 to TRBJ1-5; D is undetermined. V was shortened by 0 bases and J by 3 bases, with 9 bases between the two germline ends. The CDR3 length is 15 residues. The germline CDR1 and CDR2 sequences are LGHNA and YNFKEQ. As DNA, the CDR3 is TGTGCCAGCAGCCAAGATCCAGGAACCAATCAGCCCCAGCATTTT. Its protein product is CASSQDPGTNQPQHF.

This clone was seen more than once but under ten times. The V gene is TRBV10-2, the J gene TRBJ2-2, with D maybe TRBD1 (6 bases). Germline V CDR1 and CDR2: WSHSY, SAAADI. This CDR3 contains 13 residues. The V and J ends lost 9 bases and 7 bases respectively, with 15 bases between them. CDR3 sequence reads: CASRETGFGELFF. CDR3 coding DNA: TGCGCCAGTCGAGAGACAGGATTCGGGGAGCTGTTTTTT.

V gene TRBV7-9 combines with J gene TRBJ1-4, with TRBD1 identical over 7 bases. The V gene end was trimmed by 5 bases and the J gene end by 1 base; junction bases not matched to a gene: 13. CDR3 length equals 18 residues. Germline values: CDR1 SEHNR, CDR2 FQNEAQ (reference sequence). CDR3 sequence reads: CASSPLRGGAGTNEKLFF. CDR3 nucleotides: TGTGCCAGCAGCCCCCTGCGAGGGGGCGCGGGAACTAATGAAAAACTGTTTTTT.

This chain connects TRBV12-5 to TRBJ1-1, with D tentatively TRBD1 (6 bases). The germline V gene encodes CDR1 LGHNT and CDR2 FRNRAP. Between the trimmed V and J ends, which lost 7 bases and 1 base, there was a span of 13 bases. The CDR3 consists of 14 residues. Here the CDR3 reads CASATGQRNTEAFF. CDR3 in DNA: TGTGCTAGTGCCACCGGACAGCGGAACACTGAAGCTTTCTTT.

The rearrangement joins TRBV4-2 to TRBJ1-4; D is unresolved. The germline CDR1 and CDR2 sequences are LGHNA and YNFKEQ. Trimming shortened V by 4 bases and J by 8 bases, and 11 bases separated the two germline ends. CDR3 size: 13 residues. CDR3 DNA sequence: TGTGCCAGCAGCCGTGGCGGAAACGAAAAACTGTTTTTT. It encodes CASSRGGNEKLFF.

This chain connects TRBV14 to TRBJ1-2, with no clear D. This CDR3 comprises 14 residues. V lost 1 base, J lost 5 bases, and 11 bases lay in between. CDR1 is SGHDN and CDR2 is FVKESK in the germline V gene. This CDR3 reads CASSQVGREYGYTF. In nucleotides, the CDR3 is TGTGCCAGCAGCCAAGTGGGGAGGGAGTATGGCTACACCTTC. Full variable domain (rest looked up from reference TRBV14 and TRBJ1-2): EAGVTQFPSHSVIEKGQTVTLRCDPISGHDNLYWYRRVMGKEIKFLLHFVKESKQDESGMPNNRFLAERTGGTYSTLKVQPAELEDSGVYFCASSQVGREYGYTFGSGTRLTVV.

The V gene is TRBV5-1, the J gene TRBJ1-4; D remains ambiguous. The germline CDR1 and CDR2 sequences are SGHRS and YFSETQ. The V gene lost 0 bases and the J gene lost 0 bases, with 6 bases spanning the gap. This CDR3 is 15 amino acids long. CDR3 in amino acids: CASSLDQTTNEKLFF. In nucleotides, the CDR3 is TGCGCCAGCAGCTTGGATCAAACAACTAATGAAAAACTGTTTTTT.